What follows are 22 T cell receptor beta chains derived from one specimen sequenced in a study of blood T cell repertoires in COVID-19. TCRdb's table, derived via immunoSEQ multiplex PCR, lists solely in-frame clones and lacks some. This repertoire shows around 250,000 clones, over 70% found once; its top ten account for 8.6%. Source material: peripheral blood. The origin of the receptors is a human donor in a cohort sampled during active COVID-19.

The chain combines TRBV12-2 with TRBJ1-2; TRBD1, the table's D call, was not compared with the DNA. TRBV12-2 has pseudogene status. The CDR3 has 14 amino acids. The CDR3 region is CASRPPDSNYGYTF. Here the CDR3 DNA reads TGTGCAAGTCGTCCACCCGACAGTAACTATGGCTACACCTTC.

The chain uses TRBV2 and TRBJ1-2; D uncertain. V was clipped by 3 bases and J by 2 bases, with 4 bases between them. CDR1 and CDR2 from the germline V gene are SNHLY and FYNNEI. This CDR3 is 12 amino acids long. CDR3 sequence: CASSDRNYGYTF. CDR3 nucleotide sequence: TGTGCCAGCAGTGACAGAAACTATGGCTACACCTTC.

As concerns this clone: In the same sample, other DNA sequences code for this CDR3. The chain's CDR3 is CSVTTNTEAFF. The CDR3 DNA reads as TGCAGCGTCACTACAAACACTGAAGCTTTCTTT. The rearrangement joins TRBV29-1 to TRBJ1-1, with D hard to call. Germline lookup yields CDR1 SQVTM and CDR2 ANQGSEA. Trimming removed 6 bases from V and 2 bases from J, with 7 bases in between. The CDR3 has 11 amino acids.

This clone occurred once. The chain combines TRBV7-9 with TRBJ2-7; perhaps TRBD1 as D (6 bases). CDR3 length: 14 residues. Trimming cost V 0 bases and J 5 bases, with 11 bases left between them. Germline values: CDR1 SEHNR, CDR2 FQNEAQ (reference sequence). CDR3 in DNA: TGTGCCAGCAGCTTAGCATCCAGGGGCAACGAGCAGTACTTC. Translating it yields CASSLASRGNEQYF.

V usage is TRBV15 and J usage is TRBJ1-1, with D tentatively TRBD1 (6 bases). CDR3 length: 18 amino acids. Germline CDR1 and CDR2: LNHNV and YYDKDF (reference sequence). Deletions cut 1 base from V and 6 bases from J, with 24 bases between. This CDR3 reads CATSRGPGRSGVGAEAFF. For the CDR3, the DNA is TGTGCCACCAGCAGAGGCCCTGGACGATCAGGGGTCGGGGCTGAAGCTTTCTTT. The whole variable domain, remainder taken from reference TRBV15 and TRBJ1-1, is DAMVIQNPRYQVTQFGKPVTLSCSQTLNHNVMYWYQQKSSQAPKLLFHYYDKDFNNEADTPDNFQSRRPNTSFCFLDIRSPGLGDTAMYLCATSRGPGRSGVGAEAFFGQGTRLTVV.

The V gene is TRBV5-4, the J gene TRBJ2-2; TRBD2 matches 12 bases. The germline V gene has CDR1 SGHNT and CDR2 YYREEE (reference sequence). The CDR3 sequence is 15 residues long. V lost 3 bases to trimming and J lost 4 bases; unmatched junction nucleotides: 1. Written as DNA, the CDR3 is TGTGCCAGCAGCTGGGGACTAGCGGGCACCGGGGAGCTGTTTTTT. It encodes CASSWGLAGTGELFF.

This chain uses TRBV5-4 with TRBJ2-5; 8 bases fit TRBD1. Germline CDR1 and CDR2: SGHNT and YYREEE (reference sequence). The CDR3 contains 15 residues. V lost 4 bases to trimming and J lost 3 bases; unmatched junction nucleotides: 8. CDR3 nucleotides: TGTGCCAGCAGCCTGGAGTTGGGACAGGAAGAGACCCAGTACTTC. Translation gives CASSLELGQEETQYF.

The genes are TRBV19 and TRBJ2-2, with a weak D call TRBD1 (6 bases). The germline gives CDR1 LNHDA, CDR2 SQIVND (reference sequence). Trimming took 4 bases from V and 6 from J, leaving 9 bases between them. CDR3 length: 13 residues. As DNA, the CDR3 is TGTGCCAGTAGTACTACAGGGCCCGGGGAGCTGTTTTTT. It translates to CASSTTGPGELFF.

This chain links TRBV5-6 with TRBJ1-5; no clear D gene. The CDR3 contains 16 residues. The V gene's germline CDR1 is SGHDT and CDR2 YYEEEE. V lost 0 bases and J lost 1, with 11 bases in between. As DNA, the CDR3 is TGTGCCAGCAGCTTGGACGGAGGAGCAAGCAATCAGCCCCAGCATTTT. It translates to CASSLDGGASNQPQHF.

The rearrangement uses TRBV29-1 and TRBJ2-1; a weak D match, TRBD2 (6 bases). Germline-derived CDR1 and CDR2 are SQVTM and ANQGSEA. The CDR3 extends over 15 amino acids. Trimming pared 7 bases from V and 3 bases from J, leaving 19 bases between. The CDR3 loop is CSALTGTPSYNEQFF. CDR3 DNA sequence: TGCAGCGCTCTAACCGGGACTCCGAGCTACAATGAGCAGTTCTTC.

The chain is built from TRBV7-2 and TRBJ1-4; D is perhaps TRBD1 (5 bases). Germline V CDR1 and CDR2: SGHTA, FQGNSA. V was clipped by 1 base and J by 8 bases, with 14 bases between them. This CDR3 spans 15 amino acids. CDR3 sequence reads: CASSLDIPAGEKLFF. CDR3 DNA: TGTGCCAGCAGCTTAGACATCCCAGCAGGGGAAAAACTGTTTTTT.

The chain employs TRBV5-5 and TRBJ2-7, with D possibly TRBD1 on 6 matching bases. The CDR3 has 15 amino acids. The V end was cut by 2 bases, the J end by 3 bases, with 15 bases between. Germline values: CDR1 SGHKS, CDR2 YYEKEE (reference sequence). For the CDR3, the DNA is TGTGCCAGCAGCTTCGGCCCGACCAGGGGCTACGAGCAGTACTTC. Its translation: CASSFGPTRGYEQYF.

This clone was seen only a few times. The V call is TRBV24-1, the J call TRBJ2-7, with D perhaps matching TRBD1 (5 bases). V was trimmed by 4 bases and J by 2 bases, leaving 8 bases between them. Germline-derived CDR1 and CDR2 are KGHDR and SFDVKD. The CDR3 runs 13 residues. The CDR3 reads CATSDTGTYEQYF. The CDR3 nucleotides are TGTGCCACCAGTGACACAGGAACCTACGAGCAGTACTTC.

This chain joins TRBV19 and TRBJ1-2, with D hard to call. Per the germline V gene, CDR1 is LNHDA and CDR2 is SQIVND (reference sequence). V lost 3 bases to trimming and J lost 2 bases, with 7 bases between them. The CDR3 consists of 13 residues. The CDR3 bases are TGTGCCAGTAGTATCGAGGGCAACTATGGCTACACCTTC. Protein sequence: CASSIEGNYGYTF.

This clone was detected a few times. The chain combines TRBV6-5 with TRBJ2-3, with 9 bases that match TRBD2. Germline CDR1 reads MNHEY; CDR2 reads SVGAGI. J lost 3 bases, V lost 4 bases, and 5 bases had no gene match. This CDR3 has 15 amino acids. In DNA, the CDR3 is TGTGCCAGCAGTTCGAGCGGGGGGAGGACAGATACGCAGTATTTT. This sequence encodes CASSSSGGRTDTQYF.

The chain links TRBV11-2 to TRBJ2-5; D unresolved. CDR1 and CDR2 (germline): SGHAT, FQNNGV. Trimming left V 0 bases short and J 4 bases short, with 9 bases between. The CDR3 extends over 14 amino acids. CDR3 in DNA: TGTGCCAGCAGCTTAGAACGCGGAAGAGAGACCCAGTACTTC. Protein product: CASSLERGRETQYF.

The J gene is TRBJ1-5, the V gene TRBV6-1; TRBD1 is a possible D gene (6 bases). V was pared by 4 bases and J by 4 bases, with 17 bases between. The CDR3 extends over 16 amino acids. Germline CDR1 and CDR2: MNHNS and SASEGT. The CDR3 bases are TGTGCCAGCAGTGCACGCTCCGGGACATATAATCAGCCCCAGCATTTT. Protein product: CASSARSGTYNQPQHF.

V and J are TRBV9 and TRBJ2-5; the match to TRBD2 covers 15 bases. Trimming at V came to 0 bases and at J to 2 bases, leaving 8 bases not matched to a gene. The germline V gene has CDR1 SGDLS and CDR2 YYNGEE. CDR3 length equals 19 residues. CDR3 region: CASSVGGTSGRRGQETQYF. CDR3 DNA sequence: TGTGCCAGCAGCGTAGGGGGGACTAGCGGGAGGAGAGGGCAAGAGACCCAGTACTTC.

The chain combines TRBV28 with TRBJ2-5, with 12 bases matching TRBD2. The J segment lost 6 bases and the V segment lost 1 base, leaving 15 bases of the junction unmatched. This CDR3 region has 19 residues. Germline CDR1 reads MDHEN; CDR2 reads SYDVKM. As DNA, the CDR3 is TGTGCCAGCAGTTTATCTTCTAGCGGGGGGGCCTTTCGTCTTCAGACCCAGTACTTC. Protein sequence: CASSLSSSGGAFRLQTQYF.

V usage is TRBV5-6 and J usage is TRBJ1-1; tentatively, D is TRBD1 (6 bases). Trimming stripped 2 bases from V and 1 base from J, with 12 bases between. The CDR3 runs 15 residues. Germline CDR1 and CDR2: SGHDT and YYEEEE. The CDR3 region has the DNA TGTGCCAGCAGCTTAACAGGGCAAAGGAACACTGAAGCTTTCTTT. It is translated as CASSLTGQRNTEAFF.

The rearrangement joins TRBV18 to TRBJ1-2; TRBD1 agrees at 9 bases. The CDR3 has 16 residues. The J segment lost 4 bases and the V segment lost 4 bases, leaving 10 bases of the junction unmatched. The germline CDR1 and CDR2 sequences are KGHSH and LQKENI. The CDR3 sequence: CASSRPGQGKVYGYTF. The CDR3 DNA reads as TGTGCCAGCTCACGGCCGGGACAGGGAAAGGTCTATGGCTACACCTTC.

This clone was seen only once. The chain recombines TRBV5-4 with TRBJ2-3; TRBD2 aligns across 11 bases. Germline V gene data show CDR1 as SGHNT and CDR2 as YYREEE (reference sequence). J was trimmed by 6 bases and V by 4 bases; bases with no gene match: 7. CDR3 length equals 15 residues. The CDR3 here is CASSPRTSGWDTQYF. CDR3 in DNA: TGTGCCAGCAGCCCAAGGACTAGCGGGTGGGATACGCAGTATTTT.